This T cell receptor beta chain was documented in a study of T-cell memory formation after mild COVID-19. V was pared by 0 bases and J by 5 bases, with 6 bases of the junction left unmatched. Germline V CDR1 and CDR2: MGHRA, YSYEKL. This CDR3 has 16 amino acids. The TCR alpha and TCR beta cDNA libraries, bearing sample barcodes and UMIs, were generated by 5'RACE using constant-segment primers. Using its own MiXCR run on the 5' RACE reads, TCRdb lists one record per CDR3 protein. The top ten clones hold approximately 25% of a sample with 250,000 to 350,000 distinct CDR3 sequences, 15% to 20% of them seen once.

This TCR was recovered from a man between 18 and 29 years old who had mild COVID-19 (a few samples of this study predate the infection). Cell type and time point are not known. The source material was PBMCs or a T cell subset sorted from them (not recorded which). The chain uses TRBV4-1 and TRBJ2-5, with TRBD1 matching over 10 bases. The CDR3 DNA is TGCGCCAGCAGCCAAGAGGGGACAGGGGTCGGGGAGACCCAGTACTTC. Translation: CASSQEGTGVGETQYF.